This T cell receptor beta chain came from a study of blood T cell repertoires in COVID-19. Generated by immunoSEQ multiplex PCR, the TCRdb table keeps only in-frame clones and is missing some. The sample includes tens of thousands of clones, about 78% seen only once; the top ten take around 21%. Trimming at V came to 6 bases and at J to 0 bases, leaving 2 bases not matched to a gene. CDR1 and CDR2 from the germline V gene are MNHEY and SVGAGI. The CDR3 loop spans 14 amino acids. Material: peripheral blood. The receptor's source is a man aged 50 or older with active or convalescent COVID-19. The V call is TRBV6-5, the J call TRBJ1-3, with TRBD1 matching 7 bases. Here the CDR3 reads CASRRQGSGNTIYF. CDR3 in DNA: TGTGCCAGCAGAAGACAGGGCTCTGGAAACACCATATATTTT.